The 20 T cell receptor beta chains listed next were all sequenced from one sample in a study of blood T cells in healthy people across ages. Alongside a J-beta primer mix, a sample-barcoded 5' primer served in a second PCR lasting 7 to 11 cycles. TCRdb ran MiXCR on the 5' RACE reads and lists one entry per CDR3 protein. The sample consists of over 1,500,000 distinct CDR3 sequences, around 42% of them appearing once. Material for sequencing was blood. These receptors originate from a human donor in good health.

The V call is TRBV4-1, the J call TRBJ1-3, with TRBD1 matching 7 bases. CDR1 and CDR2 (germline): MGHRA, YSYEKL. V lost 6 bases to trimming and J lost 4 bases; unmatched junction nucleotides: 9. The CDR3 length is 15 residues. The CDR3 coding sequence is TGCGCCAGCAGGCGGGGACAGCGTCGGGGAAACACCATATATTTT. Its protein is CASRRGQRRGNTIYF.

This clonotype appeared a few times. This chain joins TRBV2 and TRBJ2-3, with TRBD2 identical over 13 bases. Trimming removed 8 bases from V and 1 base from J; junction bases left unmatched: 3. Germline loops: CDR1 SNHLY, CDR2 FYNNEI. There are 15 residues in the CDR3. Here the CDR3 reads CASRGLAGGTDTQYF. In DNA form, the CDR3 reads TGTGCCAGCCGAGGACTAGCGGGGGGCACAGATACGCAGTATTTT. Combining the CDR3 with reference TRBV2 and TRBJ2-3 gives the whole variable domain EPEVTQTPSHQVTQMGQEVILRCVPISNHLYFYWYRQILGQKVEFLVSFYNNEISEKSEIFDDQFSVERPDGSNFTLKIRSTKLEDSAMYFCASRGLAGGTDTQYFGPGTRLTVL.

This clonotype was seen a handful of times. The chain joins TRBV7-9 to TRBJ1-2, with 7 bases aligning to TRBD1. The trim removed 5 bases at V and 4 bases at J, leaving 10 bases unmatched. The length of the CDR3 is 15 residues. Per the germline V gene, CDR1 is SEHNR and CDR2 is FQNEAQ (reference sequence). CDR3 residues: CASSLQGQPFYGYTF. The DNA of the CDR3 is TGTGCCAGCAGCCTGCAGGGACAGCCCTTCTATGGCTACACCTTC.

The rearrangement uses TRBV29-1 and TRBJ2-3; no clear D gene. From germline, CDR1 is SQVTM and CDR2 ANQGSEA. The CDR3 consists of 14 residues. Trimming shortened V by 4 bases and J by 1 base, and 12 bases separated the two germline ends. The CDR3 protein is CSVVRQEGTDTQYF. The CDR3, as DNA: TGCAGCGTTGTGAGGCAGGAAGGCACAGATACGCAGTATTTT.

This clonotype was seen more than once but under ten times. The chain recombines TRBV20-1 with TRBJ1-1; 10 nucleotides line up with TRBD1. V lost 4 bases and J lost 1; bases outside the gene matches: 3. The CDR3 totals 14 residues. Germline V gene sequence: CDR1 DFQATT, CDR2 SNEGSKA (reference sequence). CDR3 protein: CSATGDRGNTEAFF. CDR3 nucleotides: TGCAGTGCTACGGGGGACAGGGGGAACACTGAAGCTTTCTTT.

CDR3 region: CASSTDRIYSNQPQHF. The CDR3, as DNA: TGTGCCAGTAGCACCGACAGGATCTATAGCAATCAGCCCCAGCATTTT. J is TRBJ1-5 and V is TRBV19; possibly TRBD1 for D (6 bases). Germline CDR1 is LNHDA and CDR2 is SQIVND (reference sequence). CDR3 length equals 16 residues. The V end lost 6 bases, the J end lost 0 bases, and 15 bases lay between the germline ends.

V usage is TRBV20-1 and J usage is TRBJ2-1; 9 bases line up with TRBD2. The V gene end was trimmed by 6 bases and the J gene end by 8 bases; junction bases not matched to a gene: 14. CDR3 size: 15 residues. Germline CDR1 is DFQATT and CDR2 is SNEGSKA (reference sequence). The CDR3 loop is CSAKIRSGGSYEQFF. CDR3 nucleotide sequence: TGCAGTGCCAAGATTAGGAGCGGGGGGTCGTATGAGCAGTTCTTC.

There are a few counts of this clonotype. This chain joins TRBV20-1 and TRBJ1-2; D might be TRBD1 (5 bases). Trimming cost V 3 bases and J 8 bases, with 19 bases left between them. Germline loops: CDR1 DFQATT, CDR2 SNEGSKA (reference sequence). The CDR3 has 14 residues. The CDR3 region is CSARKGGDLHGYTF. The CDR3 DNA is TGCAGTGCTAGGAAGGGAGGGGATTTGCACGGCTACACCTTC.

This clonotype has more than one count but fewer than ten. The gene calls are TRBV28 and TRBJ2-7, with D possibly being TRBD2 (6 bases). Looked up from germline, CDR1 is MDHEN and CDR2 is SYDVKM. The CDR3 loop spans 15 amino acids. V gave up 3 bases and J gave up 2 bases, with 14 bases separating them. For the CDR3, the DNA is TGTGCCAGCAGTTTCTTAGTCCGCGGGACCTACGAGCAGTACTTC. Protein sequence: CASSFLVRGTYEQYF.

This clonotype was seen more than once but under ten times. The chain combines TRBV4-3 with TRBJ1-2; the D is unclear. Germline loops: CDR1 LGHNA, CDR2 YSLEER. This CDR3 is built from 15 residues. Between the trimmed V and J ends, which lost 1 base and 5 bases, there was a span of 14 bases. The CDR3 nucleotides read TGCGCCAGCAGCCAAGGGGAACCAGGAGGTTATGGCTACACCTTC. Its translation: CASSQGEPGGYGYTF.

The sample holds a few counts of this clonotype. For the CDR3, the DNA is TGCAGCGTTGGGCACAGGGTGAACCCGAACACTGAAGCTTTCTTT. This sequence encodes CSVGHRVNPNTEAFF. V usage is TRBV29-1 and J usage is TRBJ1-1, with TRBD1 as a possible D gene (6 bases). This CDR3 contains 15 residues. The V gene's germline CDR1 is SQVTM and CDR2 ANQGSEA. V lost 4 bases and J lost 1, with 16 bases in between.

A note on this clonotype: One end of the junction varies from germline; a read error may be responsible. V and J are TRBV27 and TRBJ2-7, with 10 bases lining up with TRBD2. Germline assignment: CDR1 MNHEY and CDR2 SMNVEV (reference sequence). The CDR3 sequence is 16 residues long. In nucleotides, the CDR3 is TGTGTCAGCAGCCCTAGCGGGGGTAGTTTTATTTACGAGCAGTACTTC. It specifies CVSSPSGGSFIYEQYF.

The table lists this clonotype with a few counts. The chain couples TRBV7-2 to TRBJ2-3; 9 bases agree with TRBD2. The CDR3 contains 17 residues. The V gene end was trimmed by 5 bases and the J gene end by 2 bases; junction bases not matched to a gene: 11. CDR1 SGHTA and CDR2 FQGNSA come from the germline V gene. Here the CDR3 DNA reads TGTGCCAGCAGCACCATGCGGGCTAGCGGGATCACAGATACGCAGTATTTT. Translated, it gives CASSTMRASGITDTQYF.

V and J are TRBV6-5 and TRBJ1-5; 7 nucleotides match TRBD1. CDR1 is MNHEY, CDR2 SVGAGI, per germline. This CDR3 contains 15 residues. V dropped 4 bases and J dropped 0; count of bases not matched to a gene: 3. The CDR3 nucleotides are TGTGCCAGCAGTTCCTCAGGGGGTAGCAATCAGCCCCAGCATTTT. It encodes CASSSSGGSNQPQHF.

On this clonotype itself: The missing conserved phenylalanine or tryptophan at the end of this CDR3 makes a read error likely. V usage is TRBV7-6 and J usage is TRBJ2-7; possible D gene TRBD2, 6 bases. Germline assignment: CDR1 SGHVS and CDR2 FNYEAQ. The CDR3 length is 19 residues. The germline V and J ends were trimmed by 3 bases and 6 bases, with 30 bases remaining between them. CDR3 sequence: CASSFSATEPGLGSGEQYL. CDR3 DNA sequence: TGTGCCAGCAGCTTCAGTGCTACCGAACCGGGACTGGGGTCTGGCGAGCAGTACTTA.

The chain joins TRBV7-9 to TRBJ1-2; 9 nucleotides agree with TRBD1. V lost 1 base to trimming and J lost 8 bases; unmatched junction nucleotides: 8. The germline gives CDR1 SEHNR, CDR2 FQNEAQ (reference sequence). CDR3 length: 15 amino acids. CDR3 sequence reads: CASSLEQGAPRGYTF. The CDR3 bases are TGTGCCAGCAGCTTAGAACAGGGGGCGCCGAGGGGCTACACCTTC.

The chain combines TRBV20-1 with TRBJ2-5; TRBD2 matches at 7 bases. The J call may be incorrect, as the DNA end agrees better with TRBJ2-7. CDR3 length: 12 residues. The germline V gene has CDR1 DFQATT and CDR2 SNEGSKA (reference sequence). The CDR3 DNA sequence: TGCAGTGCTGGCTGGGGGGGTGACGAGCAGTACTTC. Translation gives CSAGWGGDEQYF.

This clonotype showed up just a few times. The CDR3 protein is CASSFWGNTEAFF. CDR3 bases: TGTGCCAGCAGCTTTTGGGGGAACACTGAAGCTTTCTTT. The rearrangement joins TRBV7-2 to TRBJ1-1; D is ambiguous. This CDR3 has 13 amino acids. Trimming shortened V by 3 bases and J by 1 base, and 6 bases separated the two germline ends. Germline values: CDR1 SGHTA, CDR2 FQGNSA.

V gene TRBV7-2 combines with J gene TRBJ1-2; 10 bases align to TRBD1. The CDR3 sequence is 13 residues long. Germline V lookup: CDR1 SGHTA, CDR2 FQGNSA. V was clipped by 1 base and J by 13 bases; unmatched bases: 6. The CDR3 loop is CASSLGWTGGVTF. CDR3 in DNA: TGTGCCAGCAGCTTAGGATGGACAGGGGGGGTCACCTTC.

The chain employs TRBV20-1 and TRBJ1-5, with D uncertain. Trimming stripped 1 base from V and 0 bases from J, with 13 bases between. This CDR3 is built from 16 residues. CDR1 and CDR2 (germline): DFQATT, SNEGSKA (reference sequence). CDR3 sequence (DNA): TGCAGTGCTAGAGCATTGACTGTTTATAGCAATCAGCCCCAGCATTTT. This translates into CSARALTVYSNQPQHF.